The present entry profiles one T cell receptor beta chain with its context. Its antigen remains unknown. This specimen comes from a study of blood T cells in healthy people across ages. Study-wide results and limits: Expanded clonotype shifts may have been confounded, as the donors had an unknown CMV status. More naive CD4+ cells and higher diversity marked long-lived donors relative to aged donors.

Next came a second PCR, run for about 7 to 12 cycles, which used a sample-barcoded 5' primer along with a J-beta primer mix. The template-switch adaptor was a 5' adaptor with 12 random nucleotides. It tagged each cDNA molecule. The yield of each sample was at least 2.5 million CDR3-containing paired-end reads. MiXCR was run by TCRdb on the 5' RACE reads, yielding one entry per CDR3 protein. The data hold 870,000 or so distinct CDR3 sequences, with around 28% observed a single time. The sequenced sample consisted of blood. This receptor was obtained from a woman aged 80 or over in good health.

Here the CDR3 reads CASSYSYGGGHAGELFF. The CDR3 DNA sequence: TGTGCCAGCAGTTACTCTTACGGCGGGGGCCATGCCGGGGAGCTGTTTTTT. This chain uses TRBV6-5 with TRBJ2-2, with a tentative D call TRBD2 (7 bases). From germline, CDR1 is MNHEY and CDR2 SVGAGI. CDR3 length: 17 residues. V lost 0 bases to trimming and J lost 6 bases, with 17 bases between them.